This T cell receptor (beta chain) was recovered during a study of T cell responses to AZD1222 COVID-19 vaccine. Assay used: immunoSEQ multiplex PCR; TCRdb lists only in-frame clones, some missing. The sample has about 170,000 clones, 80% to 90% seen once. Comment on this clone: Antigen specificity is unknown.

Study-wide findings and caveats: The donor group comprised mostly white British people and more females; the analysis possibly underestimated clonal diversity. No day 14 peak samples; only post-peak repertoires were characterized. Across the whole spike, CD4 TCRs peaked at regions 160-218 and 743-854. Seropositive AZD1222 recipients at baseline numbered only six or seven.

The clonotype was recovered from an adult in good health. Material: peripheral blood, obtained on day 0 of AZD1222 vaccination.

CDR3 nucleotide sequence: TGTGCCAGCAGCGTAGGACAGGTTGTAGATACGCAGTATTTT. This gives the protein CASSVGQVVDTQYF. The gene calls are TRBV9 and TRBJ2-3, with D maybe TRBD1 (6 bases). The CDR3 runs to 14 residues. In germline, CDR1 is SGDLS, CDR2 YYNGEE. The germline V and J ends were trimmed by 0 bases and 5 bases, with 10 bases remaining between them.